These T cell receptor beta chains were read from a single sample in a study of PD-1 blockade in mismatch repair-deficient tumors. Libraries were prepared by immunoSEQ multiplex PCR; TCRdb keeps only in-frame clonotypes and omits some of them. The profile shows some 15,000 clones, approximately 82% of them singletons. The specimen comprised PBMCs, sampled less than 15 weeks after starting pembrolizumab. The origin of the receptors is an adult with mismatch repair-deficient cancer. Each CDR3 is given with its conserved first and last residue. The D gene is left open where the match is weak. Rows may omit the clone size; those that give it use once, few, many or a size class.

j_gene | d_gene | abundance | v_gene | CDR3aa | CDR3nt
TRBJ2-2 | TRBD2 | once | TRBV4-2 | CASSQVASGRALVELFF | TGTGCCAGCAGCCAAGTTGCGAGCGGGAGGGCCTTGGTGGAGCTGTTTTTT
TRBJ1-4 | TRBD1 | . | TRBV7-8 | CASTPQRTGGEKLFF | TGTGCCAGCACCCCTCAAAGGACAGGTGGTGAAAAACTGTTTTTT
TRBJ1-6 | TRBD1 | few | TRBV4-1 | CASSQEDRADSPLHF | TGCGCCAGCAGCCAAGAGGACAGGGCTGATTCACCCCTCCACTTT
TRBJ2-7 | TRBD2 | . | TRBV5-4 | CASSVDPSGSSYEQYF | TGTGCCAGCAGCGTCGACCCAAGCGGGAGCTCCTACGAGCAGTACTTC
TRBJ1-2 | . | . | TRBV9 | CASSVGANYGYTF | TGTGCCAGCAGCGTAGGAGCGAATTATGGCTACACCTTC
TRBJ2-3 | . | . | TRBV9 | CASSVGGVYTDTQYF | TGTGCCAGCAGCGTAGGGGGGGTTTACACAGATACGCAGTATTTT
TRBJ2-5 | TRBD2 | . | TRBV6-5 | CASKGTSQIQETQYF | TGTGCCAGCAAAGGGACTAGCCAAATCCAAGAGACCCAGTACTTC
TRBJ2-1 | . | once | TRBV5-1 | CASSIANTYNEQFF | TGCGCCAGCAGCATAGCGAATACCTACAATGAGCAGTTCTTC
TRBJ1-6 | TRBD1 | . | TRBV19 | CASSMDRTNSPLHF | TGTGCCAGTAGTATGGACAGGACCAATTCACCCCTCCACTTT
TRBJ2-1 | TRBD2 | . | TRBV6-5 | CASSSGRSYNEQFF | TGTGCCAGCAGTAGCGGGAGGTCCTACAATGAGCAGTTCTTC
TRBJ2-7 | TRBD2 | . | TRBV12-5 | CASGPSGTWEQYF | TGTGCTAGTGGTCCTAGCGGTACCTGGGAGCAGTACTTC
TRBJ2-7 | . | . | TRBV13 | CASSLQVNSYEQYF | TGTGCCAGCAGCTTACAGGTGAACTCCTACGAGCAGTACTTC
TRBJ2-2 | TRBD2 | . | TRBV9 | CASSVWGLAGLANTGELFF | TGTGCCAGCAGCGTATGGGGACTAGCGGGATTGGCGAACACCGGGGAGCTGTTTTTT
TRBJ1-2 | . | . | TRBV11-2 | CASSPLRRLVRYGYTF | TGTGCCAGCAGCCCCTTGCGGAGGCTTGTCCGCTATGGCTACACCTTC
TRBJ2-7 | TRBD2 | . | TRBV28 | CASPSELGRASYEQYF | TGTGCCAGCCCGTCCGAACTTGGGAGGGCTTCCTACGAGCAGTACTTC
TRBJ1-2 | TRBD1 | . | TRBV11-2 | CASSLGGGQGAYGYTF | TGTGCCAGCAGCTTAGGGGGGGGACAGGGGGCCTATGGCTACACCTTC
TRBJ1-5 | . | . | TRBV27 | CASSLGGYSNQPQHF | TGTGCCAGCAGTTTAGGGGGGTATAGCAATCAGCCCCAGCATTTT
TRBJ1-5 | TRBD1 | . | TRBV28 | CATRQGGDNSNQPQHF | TGTGCCACCAGACAGGGTGGAGATAATAGCAATCAGCCCCAGCATTTT
TRBJ1-5 | . | once | TRBV5-5 | CASSFEPSDQPQHF | TGTGCCAGCAGCTTTGAGCCGTCGGATCAGCCCCAGCATTTT
TRBJ1-2 | TRBD1 | . | TRBV6-1 | CASETGGSYGYTF | TGTGCCAGTGAGACAGGGGGGAGCTATGGCTACACCTTC
TRBJ1-1 | . | once | TRBV7-2 | CASSLVPGGEAFF | TGTGCCAGCAGCTTAGTCCCTGGCGGTGAAGCTTTCTTT
TRBJ2-1 | TRBD1 | . | TRBV19 | CASTKSGTGPYNEQFF | TGTGCCAGTACCAAAAGCGGGACAGGGCCCTACAATGAGCAGTTCTTC
TRBJ2-7 | . | . | TRBV21-1 | CASSKAHRACSYEQYF | TGTGCCAGCAGCAAGGCTCACAGGGCCTGCTCCTACGAGCAGTACTTC
TRBJ1-2 | TRBD1 | . | TRBV5-1 | CASSPGDSNYGYTF | TGCGCCAGCAGCCCCGGGGACAGTAACTATGGCTACACCTTC
TRBJ1-1 | TRBD1 | . | TRBV7-9 | CASSSPDRENTEAFF | TGTGCCAGCAGTTCTCCTGACAGGGAGAACACTGAAGCTTTCTTT
TRBJ2-3 | TRBD2 | . | TRBV7-2 | CASSSRLAGADTQYF | TGTGCCAGCAGCTCGAGACTAGCGGGGGCAGATACGCAGTATTTT
TRBJ2-5 | TRBD2 | . | TRBV9 | CASSVGLAGAEGQETQYF | TGTGCCAGCAGCGTAGGGCTAGCGGGAGCGGAGGGCCAAGAGACCCAGTACTTC
TRBJ2-7 | TRBD2 | few | TRBV7-2 | CASSLVGTSGAYEQYF | TGTGCCAGCAGCTTAGTGGGGACTAGCGGGGCCTACGAGCAGTACTTC
TRBJ2-7 | TRBD1 | . | TRBV6-6 | CASRDRAYEQYF | TGTGCCAGCAGGGACAGGGCTTACGAGCAGTACTTC
TRBJ2-1 | TRBD2 | . | TRBV4-1 | CASSQKGRGLAGSDEQFF | TGCGCCAGCAGCCAGAAGGGCCGGGGACTAGCGGGATCGGATGAGCAGTTCTTC
TRBJ1-5 | . | few | TRBV19 | CASSLTGMGSNQPQHF | TGTGCCAGTAGTCTCACAGGGATGGGGAGCAATCAGCCCCAGCATTTT
TRBJ2-2 | TRBD2 | . | TRBV7-2 | CASSLAASGRTGELFF | TGTGCCAGCAGCTTAGCGGCTAGCGGGCGTACCGGGGAGCTGTTTTTT
TRBJ1-2 | . | . | TRBV5-1 | CASSPGQGYGYTF | TGCGCCAGCAGCCCCGGCCAGGGGTATGGCTACACCTTC
TRBJ2-7 | TRBD1 | few | TRBV6-5 | CASSFTQGTVYEQYF | TGTGCCAGCAGTTTTACACAGGGGACGGTCTACGAGCAGTACTTC
TRBJ2-7 | TRBD2 | few | TRBV7-8 | CASSSGTSGNSYEQYF | TGTGCCAGCAGCTCAGGGACTAGCGGGAACTCCTACGAGCAGTACTTC
TRBJ1-5 | . | . | TRBV10-1 | CASSVYQPQHF | TGCGCCAGTTCGGTCTATCAGCCCCAGCATTTT
TRBJ2-7 | . | . | TRBV28 | CASSLTGAYEQYF | TGTGCCAGCAGTTTAACGGGGGCCTACGAGCAGTACTTC
TRBJ2-5 | . | . | TRBV9 | CASSGRGGPETQYF | TGTGCCAGCAGCGGGAGGGGGGGGCCAGAGACCCAGTACTTC
TRBJ2-7 | . | . | TRBV5-1 | CASSTQGGHYEQYF | TGCGCCAGCAGTACCCAGGGGGGACACTACGAGCAGTACTTC
TRBJ2-3 | TRBD2 | . | TRBV9 | CASSERGLAGDTQYF | TGTGCCAGCAGCGAACGGGGATTAGCGGGAGATACGCAGTATTTT
TRBJ2-1 | TRBD2 | . | TRBV27 | CASTTDLAGGLNEQFF | TGTGCCAGCACGACCGACCTAGCGGGAGGGCTTAATGAGCAGTTCTTC
TRBJ2-6 | TRBD2 | . | TRBV27 | CASKPGASGRRGGFGANVLTF | TGTGCCAGTAAACCTGGGGCTAGCGGGAGAAGAGGGGGCTTTGGGGCCAACGTCCTGACTTTC
TRBJ1-2 | . | . | TRBV7-2 | CASSSQGLANYGYTF | TGTGCCAGCAGCTCCCAGGGGTTAGCTAACTATGGCTACACCTTC